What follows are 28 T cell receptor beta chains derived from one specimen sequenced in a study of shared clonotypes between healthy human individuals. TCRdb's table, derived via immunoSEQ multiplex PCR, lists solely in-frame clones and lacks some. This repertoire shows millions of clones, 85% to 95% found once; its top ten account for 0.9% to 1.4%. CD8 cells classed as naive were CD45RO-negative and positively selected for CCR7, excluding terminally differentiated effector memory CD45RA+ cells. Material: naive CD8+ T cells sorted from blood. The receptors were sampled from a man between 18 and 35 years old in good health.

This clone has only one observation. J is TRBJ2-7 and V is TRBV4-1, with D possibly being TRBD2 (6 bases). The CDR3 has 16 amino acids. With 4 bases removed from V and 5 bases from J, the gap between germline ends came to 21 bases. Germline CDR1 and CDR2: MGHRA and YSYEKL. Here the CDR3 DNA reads TGCGCCAGCAGCCCTTACGGGGAAAGCGGGCCCAACGAGCAGTACTTC. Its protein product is CASSPYGESGPNEQYF.

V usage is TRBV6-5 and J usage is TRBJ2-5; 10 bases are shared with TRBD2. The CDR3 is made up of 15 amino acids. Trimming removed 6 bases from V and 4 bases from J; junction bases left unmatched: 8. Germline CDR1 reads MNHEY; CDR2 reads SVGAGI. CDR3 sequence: CASSRTSGPGETQYF. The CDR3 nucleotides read TGTGCCAGCAGCCGGACTAGCGGTCCGGGAGAGACCCAGTACTTC.

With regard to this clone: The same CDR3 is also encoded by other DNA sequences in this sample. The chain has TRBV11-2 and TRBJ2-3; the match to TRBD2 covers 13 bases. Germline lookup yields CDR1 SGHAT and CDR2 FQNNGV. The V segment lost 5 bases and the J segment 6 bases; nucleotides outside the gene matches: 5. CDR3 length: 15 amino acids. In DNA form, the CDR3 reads TGTGCCAGCAGCCTACTAGCGGGAGGGGGGGATACGCAGTATTTT. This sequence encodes CASSLLAGGGDTQYF. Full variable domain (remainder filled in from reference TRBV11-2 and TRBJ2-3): EAGVAQSPRYKIIEKRQSVAFWCNPISGHATLYWYQQILGQGPKLLIQFQNNGVVDDSQLPKDRFSAERLKGVDSTLKIQPAKLEDSAVYLCASSLLAGGGDTQYFGPGTRLTVL.

The CDR3 DNA reads as TGTGCCAGCAGTGCTCCGTCGACCAGGGATGGCTACACCTTC. This gives the protein CASSAPSTRDGYTF. This chain links TRBV28 with TRBJ1-2; the D gene is possibly TRBD1 (5 bases). The germline gives CDR1 MDHEN, CDR2 SYDVKM. The CDR3 has 14 residues. V was shortened by 5 bases and J by 6 bases, with 16 bases between the two germline ends.

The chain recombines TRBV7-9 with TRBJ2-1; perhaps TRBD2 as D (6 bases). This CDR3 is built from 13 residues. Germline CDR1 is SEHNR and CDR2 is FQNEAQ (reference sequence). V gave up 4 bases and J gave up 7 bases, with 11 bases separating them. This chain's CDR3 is CASSSGASNEQFF. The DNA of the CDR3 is TGTGCCAGCAGCTCGGGAGCTTCTAATGAGCAGTTCTTC.

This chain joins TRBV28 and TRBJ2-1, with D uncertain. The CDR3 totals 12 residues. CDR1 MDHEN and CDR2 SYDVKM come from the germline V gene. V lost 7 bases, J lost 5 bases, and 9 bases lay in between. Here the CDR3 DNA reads TGTGCCAGCACCCTCGAAGACAATGAGCAGTTCTTC. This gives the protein CASTLEDNEQFF.

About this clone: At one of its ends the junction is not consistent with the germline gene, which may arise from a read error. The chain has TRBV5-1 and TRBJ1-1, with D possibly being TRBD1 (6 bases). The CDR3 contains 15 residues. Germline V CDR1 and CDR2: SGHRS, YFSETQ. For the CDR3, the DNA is TGCGCCAGCACCTTGGGACACCTAATGAACACTGAAGCTTTCTTT. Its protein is CASTLGHLMNTEAFF. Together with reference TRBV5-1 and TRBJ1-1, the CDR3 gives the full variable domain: KAGVTQTPRYLIKTRGQQVTLSCSPISGHRSVSWYQQTPGQGLQFLFEYFSETQRNKGNFPGRFSGRQFSNSRSEMNVSTLELGDSALYLCASTLGHLMNTEAFFGQGTRLTVV.

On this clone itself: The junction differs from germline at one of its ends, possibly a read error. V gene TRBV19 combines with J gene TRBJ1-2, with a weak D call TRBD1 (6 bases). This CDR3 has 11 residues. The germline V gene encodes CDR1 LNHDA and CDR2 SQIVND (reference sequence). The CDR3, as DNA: TGTGCCAGTAGTTCAACAGGGCCCCGCTATTTC. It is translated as CASSSTGPRYF.

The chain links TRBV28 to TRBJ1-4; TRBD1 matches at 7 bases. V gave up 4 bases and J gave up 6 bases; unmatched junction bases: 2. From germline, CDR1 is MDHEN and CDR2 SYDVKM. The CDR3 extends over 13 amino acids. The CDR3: CASSSGTDEKLFF. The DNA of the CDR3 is TGTGCCAGCAGTTCTGGGACAGATGAAAAACTGTTTTTT.

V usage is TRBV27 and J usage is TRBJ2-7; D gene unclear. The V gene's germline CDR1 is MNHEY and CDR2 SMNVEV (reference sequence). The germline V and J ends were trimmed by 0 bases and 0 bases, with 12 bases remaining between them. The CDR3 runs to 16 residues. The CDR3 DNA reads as TGTGCCAGCAGTTTATCGTCGGCCGTGAGCTCCTACGAGCAGTACTTC. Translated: CASSLSSAVSSYEQYF.

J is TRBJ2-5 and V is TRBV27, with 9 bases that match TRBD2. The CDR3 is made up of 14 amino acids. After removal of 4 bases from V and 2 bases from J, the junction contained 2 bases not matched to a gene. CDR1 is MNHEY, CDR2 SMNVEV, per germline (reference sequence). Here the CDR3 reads CASSSTSGQETQYF. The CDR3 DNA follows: TGTGCCAGCAGTTCAACTAGCGGGCAAGAGACCCAGTACTTC.

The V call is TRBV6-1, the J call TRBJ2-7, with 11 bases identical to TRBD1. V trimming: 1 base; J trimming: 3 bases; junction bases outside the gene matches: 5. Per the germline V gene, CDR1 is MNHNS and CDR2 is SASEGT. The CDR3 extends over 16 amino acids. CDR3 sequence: CASSEVGQGVDYEQYF. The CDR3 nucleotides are TGTGCCAGCAGTGAAGTGGGACAGGGGGTCGACTACGAGCAGTACTTC.

DNA for the CDR3: TGTGCCATCAGCTACGGGCCTTACTACGAGCAGTACTTC. Translated, it gives CAISYGPYYEQYF. The chain employs TRBV10-3 and TRBJ2-7; no firm D call. The V end lost 6 bases, the J end lost 3 bases, and 12 bases lay between the germline ends. The CDR3 extends over 13 amino acids. Looked up from germline, CDR1 is ENHRY and CDR2 is SYGVKD.

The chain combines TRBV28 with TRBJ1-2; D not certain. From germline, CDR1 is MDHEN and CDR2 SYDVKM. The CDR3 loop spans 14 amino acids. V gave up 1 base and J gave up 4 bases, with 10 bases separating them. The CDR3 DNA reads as TGTGCCAGCAGTTTATCGCCGGAGTCCTATGGCTACACCTTC. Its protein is CASSLSPESYGYTF.

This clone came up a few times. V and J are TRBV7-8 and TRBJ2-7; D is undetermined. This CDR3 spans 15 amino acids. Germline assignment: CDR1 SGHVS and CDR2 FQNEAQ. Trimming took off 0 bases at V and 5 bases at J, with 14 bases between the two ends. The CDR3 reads CASSLAPVGPHEQYF. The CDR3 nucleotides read TGTGCCAGCAGCTTAGCGCCCGTTGGCCCACACGAGCAGTACTTC.

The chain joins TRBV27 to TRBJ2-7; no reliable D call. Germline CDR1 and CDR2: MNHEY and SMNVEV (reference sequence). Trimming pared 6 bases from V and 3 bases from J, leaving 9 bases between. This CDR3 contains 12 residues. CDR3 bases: TGTGCCAGCAGCGACCGGCGCTACGAGCAGTACTTC. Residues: CASSDRRYEQYF.

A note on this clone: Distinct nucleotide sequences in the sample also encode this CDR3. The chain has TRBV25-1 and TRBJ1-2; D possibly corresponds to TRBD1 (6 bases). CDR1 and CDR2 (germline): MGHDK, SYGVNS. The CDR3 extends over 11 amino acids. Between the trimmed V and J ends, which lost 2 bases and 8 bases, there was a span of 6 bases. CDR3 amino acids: CASSEGGGYTF. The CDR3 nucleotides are TGTGCCAGCAGTGAAGGGGGCGGCTACACCTTC.

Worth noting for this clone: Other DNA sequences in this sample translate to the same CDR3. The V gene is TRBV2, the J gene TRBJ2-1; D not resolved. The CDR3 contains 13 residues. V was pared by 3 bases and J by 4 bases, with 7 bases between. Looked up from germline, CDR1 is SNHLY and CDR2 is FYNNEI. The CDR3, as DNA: TGTGCCAGCAGTGATAGCCTTTACAATGAGCAGTTCTTC. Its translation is CASSDSLYNEQFF.

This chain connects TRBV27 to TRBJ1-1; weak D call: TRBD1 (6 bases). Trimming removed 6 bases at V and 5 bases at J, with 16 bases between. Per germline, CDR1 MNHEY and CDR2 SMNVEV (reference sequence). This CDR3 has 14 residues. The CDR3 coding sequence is TGTGCCAGCAGCCAGTCAGGGGACCGGACTGAAGCTTTCTTT. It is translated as CASSQSGDRTEAFF.

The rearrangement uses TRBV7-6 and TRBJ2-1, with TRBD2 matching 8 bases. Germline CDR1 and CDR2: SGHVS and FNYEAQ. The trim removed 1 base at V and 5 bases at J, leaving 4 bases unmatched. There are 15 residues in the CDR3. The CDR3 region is CASSLGTSYDNEQFF. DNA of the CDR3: TGTGCCAGCAGCTTAGGGACTAGCTATGACAATGAGCAGTTCTTC. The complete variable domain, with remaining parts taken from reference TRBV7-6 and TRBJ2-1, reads GAGVSQSPRYKVTKRGQDVALRCDPISGHVSLYWYRQALGQGPEFLTYFNYEAQQDKSGLPNDRFSAERPEGSISTLTIQRTEQRDSAMYRCASSLGTSYDNEQFFGPGTRLTVL.

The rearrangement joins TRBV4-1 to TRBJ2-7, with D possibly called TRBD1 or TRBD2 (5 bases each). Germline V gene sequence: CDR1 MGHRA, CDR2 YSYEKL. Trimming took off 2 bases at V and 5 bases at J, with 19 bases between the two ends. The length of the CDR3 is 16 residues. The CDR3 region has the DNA TGCGCCAGCAGCCAACATATGGGAGCGGACATCAACGAGCAGTACTTC. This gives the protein CASSQHMGADINEQYF.

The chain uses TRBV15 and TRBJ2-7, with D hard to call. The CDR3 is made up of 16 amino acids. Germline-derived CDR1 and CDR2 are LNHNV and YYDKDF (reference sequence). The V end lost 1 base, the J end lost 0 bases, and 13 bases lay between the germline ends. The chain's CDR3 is CATSRGWTESSYEQYF. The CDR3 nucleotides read TGTGCCACCAGCAGAGGGTGGACGGAGAGCTCCTACGAGCAGTACTTC.

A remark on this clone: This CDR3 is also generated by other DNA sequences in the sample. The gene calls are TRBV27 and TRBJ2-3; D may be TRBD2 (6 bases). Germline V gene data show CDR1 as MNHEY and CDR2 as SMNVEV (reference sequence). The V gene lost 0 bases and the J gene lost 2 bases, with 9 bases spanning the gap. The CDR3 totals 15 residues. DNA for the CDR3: TGTGCCAGCAGTTTATCGACGGGAGCCACAGATACGCAGTATTTT. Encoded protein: CASSLSTGATDTQYF.

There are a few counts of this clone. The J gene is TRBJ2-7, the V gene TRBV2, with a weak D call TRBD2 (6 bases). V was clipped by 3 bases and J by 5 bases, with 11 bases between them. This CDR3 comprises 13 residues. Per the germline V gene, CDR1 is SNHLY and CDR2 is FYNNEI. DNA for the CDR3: TGTGCCAGCAGTGACGGGAGTAGGAACGAGCAGTACTTC. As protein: CASSDGSRNEQYF.

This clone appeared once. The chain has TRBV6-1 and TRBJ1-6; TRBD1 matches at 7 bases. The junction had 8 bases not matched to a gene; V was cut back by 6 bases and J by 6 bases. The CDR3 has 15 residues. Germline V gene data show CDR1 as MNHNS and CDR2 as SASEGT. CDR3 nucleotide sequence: TGTGCCAGCAGGGAACCGGGACAGCTTAATTCACCCCTCCACTTT. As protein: CASREPGQLNSPLHF.

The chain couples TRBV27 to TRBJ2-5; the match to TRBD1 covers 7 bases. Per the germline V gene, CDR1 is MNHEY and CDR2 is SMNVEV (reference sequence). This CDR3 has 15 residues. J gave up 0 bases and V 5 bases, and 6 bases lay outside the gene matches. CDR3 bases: TGTGCCAGCAGTCAAGGGACAGCCGACCAAGAGACCCAGTACTTC. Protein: CASSQGTADQETQYF.

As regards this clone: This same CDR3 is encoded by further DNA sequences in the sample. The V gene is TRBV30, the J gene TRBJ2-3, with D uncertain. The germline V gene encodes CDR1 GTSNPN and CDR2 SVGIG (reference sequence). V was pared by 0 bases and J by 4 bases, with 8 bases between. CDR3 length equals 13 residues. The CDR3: CAWSVLGADTQYF. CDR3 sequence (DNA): TGTGCCTGGAGTGTACTTGGGGCAGATACGCAGTATTTT.

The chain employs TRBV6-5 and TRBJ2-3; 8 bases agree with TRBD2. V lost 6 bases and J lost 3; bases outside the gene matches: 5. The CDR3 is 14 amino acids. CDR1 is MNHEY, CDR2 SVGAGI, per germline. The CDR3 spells CASSSGLETDTQYF. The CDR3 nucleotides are TGTGCCAGCAGCTCGGGACTAGAAACAGATACGCAGTATTTT.